This T cell receptor (beta chain) came from a study of blood T cell repertoires in COVID-19. In the study's own analysis: Nucleated cell counts were estimated from reference gene primer amplification. The table came from immunoSEQ multiplex PCR; TCRdb's copy has only in-frame clones and leaves some out. V, J and clone size were drawn from that table, and D and trimming were deduced from the DNA. The sample lists some 60,000 clones; around 83% were seen once. The V gene lost 6 bases and the J gene lost 8 bases, with 19 bases spanning the gap. This CDR3 has 15 residues. Germline V gene data show CDR1 as MNHNY and CDR2 as SVGAGI (reference sequence).

This receptor was taken from a human donor in a cohort sampled during active COVID-19. Sequencing was carried out using peripheral blood. The chain is built from TRBV6-6 and TRBJ1-4; D possibly corresponds to TRBD1 (5 bases). CDR3 amino acids: CASRTRDLGGEKLFF. In DNA, the CDR3 is TGTGCCAGCAGAACCCGGGACCTCGGGGGGGAAAAACTGTTTTTT.